Listed below are T cell receptor beta chains from one sample, sequenced in a study of T cell responses to AZD1222 COVID-19 vaccine. Libraries were prepared by immunoSEQ multiplex PCR; TCRdb keeps only in-frame clonotypes and omits some of them. The profile shows 110,000 to 150,000 clones, roughly 91% of them singletons. This sample comprised peripheral blood, obtained 28 days after the second AZD1222 dose. These receptors all come from an adult who received the AZD1222 COVID-19 vaccine. Each CDR3 is given with its conserved first and last residue. A D gene is named only where the DNA matches it firmly. Only part of the rows carry a size: once, few, many, or a class if the clone is expanded.

>.|few|12|TRBV29-1|TRBJ1-3
TGCAGCGTTCCGGGACGGGGAAACACCATATATTTT
CSVPGRGNTIYF
>TRBD1|.|15|TRBV7-9|TRBJ1-1
TGTGCCAGCAGCGATCGGACAGGGCTTGAGACTGAAGCTTTCTTT
CASSDRTGLETEAFF
>.|once|12|TRBV12-3/TRBV12-4|TRBJ1-4
TGTGCCAGCAGTTCGGGGGTCTTAAAACTGTTTTTT
CASSSGVLKLFF
>.|few|14|TRBV3-1/TRBV3-2|TRBJ2-7
TGTGCCAGCAGCCCAAACCTTGGGGACTACGAGCAGTACTTC
CASSPNLGDYEQYF
>.|few|13|TRBV21-1|TRBJ2-7
TGTGCCAGCAGCAAGCCGCAGTACTACGAGCAGTACTTC
CASSKPQYYEQYF
>.|.|11|TRBV5-1|TRBJ2-7
TGCGCCAGCAGCTTCCTGGACGAGCAGTACTTC
CASSFLDEQYF
>.|.|19|TRBV28|TRBJ2-4
TGTGCCAGCATCCCATCGGGAGAGACCGCCGGAGTTGACAAAAACATTCAGTACTTC
CASIPSGETAGVDKNIQYF
>.|.|11|TRBV30|TRBJ2-2
TGTGCCTGGAGTCCAGCCGGGGAGCTGTTTTTT
CAWSPAGELFF
>.|.|15|TRBV18|TRBJ2-4
TGTGCCAGCTCCCTCTCGAGGGGGTGGGGAAACATTCAGTACTTC
CASSLSRGWGNIQYF
>.|.|12|TRBV12-3/TRBV12-4|TRBJ1-1
TGTGCCAGCACGGGACCGAGTCAAGGAGCTTTCTTT
CASTGPSQGAFF
>.|.|15|TRBV28|TRBJ2-7
TGTGCCAGCAGTTCACGGGCAGGGTTGTTCTACGAGCAGTACTTC
CASSSRAGLFYEQYF
>.|few|13|TRBV7-9|TRBJ1-5
TGTGCCAGCAGCTTCTTACAAGATCAGCCCCAGCATTTT
CASSFLQDQPQHF
>TRBD1|.|14|TRBV7-2|TRBJ2-7
TGTGCCAGCAGCTTATCGGGACAGTCCTACGAGCAGTACTTC
CASSLSGQSYEQYF
>.|.|13|TRBV6-1|TRBJ1-1
TGTGCCAGCAGTGAAGCGCAGGTTGCTGAAGCTTTCTTT
CASSEAQVAEAFF
>TRBD1|.|11|TRBV3-1/TRBV3-2|TRBJ1-2
TGTGCCAGCCAGGGGGAGAGTGGCTACACCTTC
CASQGESGYTF
>.|once|15|TRBV5-1|TRBJ1-1
TGCGCCAGCAGCTTGGCGCCGATAGCGAACACTGAAGCTTTCTTT
CASSLAPIANTEAFF
>TRBD2|.|15|TRBV10-3|TRBJ2-1
TGTGCCATCAGTGTAGAAGCGGGGGGGCTGGTTGAGCAGTTCTTC
CAISVEAGGLVEQFF
>.|.|16|TRBV5-6|TRBJ2-1
TGTGCCAGCAGCTTGGAAGTAGCCTTGGGATACAATGAGCAGTTCTTC
CASSLEVALGYNEQFF
>TRBD1|.|14|TRBV18|TRBJ1-1
TGTGCCAGCTCACCGAACAGGGGCGACACTGAAGCTTTCTTT
CASSPNRGDTEAFF
>.|few|15|TRBV7-8|TRBJ1-1
TGTGCCAGCAGCTTAGCGTTTGTACAGGGTACTGAAGCTTTCTTT
CASSLAFVQGTEAFF
>TRBD2|.|15|TRBV28|TRBJ2-3
TGTGCCAGCAGTTCCCCTAGCGGGGGGGCAGATACGCAGTATTTT
CASSSPSGGADTQYF
>.|once|19|TRBV2|TRBJ2-7
TGTGCCAGCAGCCTGGATATCCCAGGGGGGGCCCAGAGCTCCTACGAGCAGTACTTC
CASSLDIPGGAQSSYEQYF
>.|few|11|TRBV30|TRBJ1-1
TGTGCCTGGAGTGTCCGGCCATTGGCTTTCTTT
CAWSVRPLAFF
>.|.|13|TRBV28|TRBJ1-6
TGTGCCAGCAATACCCGTGGGGTTTCACCCCTCCACTTT
CASNTRGVSPLHF
>TRBD1|.|14|TRBV2|TRBJ2-7
TGTGCCAGCGGGAAGAGACAGGGGAGCAACGAGCAGTACTTC
CASGKRQGSNEQYF
>.|.|14|TRBV7-2|TRBJ1-2
TGTGCCAGCAGCCCGGACACCCGTCAGGACGGCTACACCTTC
CASSPDTRQDGYTF
>.|.|15|TRBV18|TRBJ1-1
TGTGCCAGCTCACCTCCACAAGCTTTGAACACTGAAGCTTTCTTT
CASSPPQALNTEAFF
>.|.|14|TRBV9|TRBJ1-2
TGTGCCAGCAGCGCAGCCAGGGAAAACTATGGCTACACCTTC
CASSAARENYGYTF
>.|.|13|TRBV3-1/TRBV3-2|TRBJ1-2
TGTGGGAGTTCAAATGCGGGTTACTATGGCTACACCTTC
CGSSNAGYYGYTF
>.|.|15|TRBV6-5|TRBJ1-2
TGTGCCAGCAGGGATGTAGCGGGGGCTGGGTATGGCTACACCTTC
CASRDVAGAGYGYTF
>TRBD2|.|16|TRBV19|TRBJ2-2
TGTGCCAGTAAGAGTAGCGGGGGGTCCAACACCGGGGAGCTGTTTTTT
CASKSSGGSNTGELFF
>.|.|14|TRBV6-5|TRBJ1-1
TGTGCCAGCCTCCAGGGGCTACAATACACTGAAGCTTTCTTT
CASLQGLQYTEAFF
>.|few|14|TRBV29-1|TRBJ2-5
TGCAGCGACCAACTACAGGGACACGAAGAGACCCAGTACTTC
CSDQLQGHEETQYF
>TRBD2|.|16|TRBV24-1|TRBJ2-5
TGTGCCACCAGTGCCGTGGGTAGCGGGGGTCAAGAGACCCAGTACTTC
CATSAVGSGGQETQYF
>TRBD2|few|17|TRBV7-2|TRBJ2-3
TGTGCCAGCAGCTCCCGGGGACTAGCGGGAGCGCCAGATACGCAGTATTTT
CASSSRGLAGAPDTQYF
>TRBD2|.|17|TRBV5-5|TRBJ2-7
TGTGCCAGCAGTTTGGGACTAGCGGTGCTCTTGGGGGGCGAGCAGTACTTC
CASSLGLAVLLGGEQYF
>TRBD1|.|15|TRBV5-1|TRBJ1-1
TGCGCCAGCAGCCGCGGACAGGGGAGTAGCACTGAAGCTTTCTTT
CASSRGQGSSTEAFF
>.|.|16|TRBV10-3|TRBJ2-3
TGTGCCATCAGTGAGCCGCCGGGACGAAGAACAGATACGCAGTATTTT
CAISEPPGRRTDTQYF
>TRBD2|.|16|TRBV7-2|TRBJ2-5
TGTGCCAGCAGCACTCATAGCGGGGGTCTCGGGGAGACCCAGTACTTC
CASSTHSGGLGETQYF
>.|.|12|TRBV19|TRBJ2-3
TGTGCCAGTAGTATGACCCGGGATACGCAGTATTTT
CASSMTRDTQYF
>.|.|14|TRBV9|TRBJ2-1
TGTGCCAGCAGCGTAGGCGGAGGCCGCTATGAGCAGTTCTTC
CASSVGGGRYEQFF
>TRBD2|.|14|TRBV9|TRBJ2-2
TGTGCCAGCAGCCCTAGCGGGAACACCGGGGAGCTGTTTTTT
CASSPSGNTGELFF
>.|.|12|TRBV28|TRBJ1-2
TGTGCCAGCAGTTATGGGACCTATGGCTACACCTTC
CASSYGTYGYTF
>TRBD1|.|12|TRBV7-2|TRBJ2-7
TGTGCCAGCAGGACAGGGTCCTACGAGCAGTACTTC
CASRTGSYEQYF
>.|.|15|TRBV5-4|TRBJ2-2
TGTGCCAGCAGCAAGGGGACTCTCGACACCGGGGAGCTGTTTTTT
CASSKGTLDTGELFF
>.|.|12|TRBV18|TRBJ2-7
TGTGCCAGCTCACCGGTACTGGGCGAGCAGTACTTC
CASSPVLGEQYF
>TRBD2|.|15|TRBV4-1|TRBJ2-5
TGCGCCAGCAGCCAAGACGGGACTACCCAAGAGACCCAGTACTTC
CASSQDGTTQETQYF
>.|.|12|TRBV9|TRBJ1-2
TGTGCCAGCAGCATTACAAGCGGAGGCTACACCTTC
CASSITSGGYTF
>.|.|16|TRBV5-4|TRBJ1-3
TGTGCCAGCAGCATTGGTCACGGCAACTCTGGAAACACCATATATTTT
CASSIGHGNSGNTIYF
>TRBD1|.|15|TRBV18|TRBJ2-1
TGTGCCAGCTCACCAGGCTCTACAGGGGACAATGAGCAGTTCTTC
CASSPGSTGDNEQFF
>.|.|13|TRBV2|TRBJ1-2
TGTGCCAGCAAAATGAGCGAAGGGTATGGCTACACCTTC
CASKMSEGYGYTF
>.|.|15|TRBV7-2|TRBJ2-5
TGTGCCAGCAGATACGGAACTCGGACCAGCGAGACCCAGTACTTC
CASRYGTRTSETQYF
>.|.|19|TRBV7-2|TRBJ1-6
TGTGCCAGCAGCCGTTTAGGGGGGCGGCAGGACAGAGAGTCTTCACCCCTCCACTTT
CASSRLGGRQDRESSPLHF
>TRBD1|.|16|TRBV4-3|TRBJ2-7
TGCGCCAGCAGCCAAGCCGGACAGGGTGGCTCCTACGAGCAGTACTTC
CASSQAGQGGSYEQYF
>TRBD1|.|14|TRBV19|TRBJ2-5
TGTGCCAGTAGCCGCGACAGGGGAGGAGAGACCCAGTACTTC
CASSRDRGGETQYF
>TRBD1|.|14|TRBV30|TRBJ1-5
TGTGCCTGGAGTTCGACAGGGACTCTTCAGCCCCAGCATTTT
CAWSSTGTLQPQHF